The subject of this entry is one T cell receptor beta chain. The sample comes from a study of blood T cell repertoires in COVID-19. Clones were read by immunoSEQ multiplex PCR, and TCRdb kept only the in-frame ones, dropping some. The sample has some 75,000 clones, 75% to 90% seen once. V was pared by 4 bases and J by 2 bases, with 12 bases of the junction left unmatched. There are 17 residues in the CDR3. Per the germline V gene, CDR1 is MNHNS and CDR2 is SASEGT. The rearrangement uses TRBV6-1 and TRBJ2-3, with 7 positions matching TRBD1. The receptor comes from a man between 60 and 75 years old with acute or convalescent COVID-19. Sequenced sample: peripheral blood. The CDR3 spells CASSALTGVTTTDTQYF. The CDR3 DNA reads as TGTGCCAGCAGTGCCTTAACAGGGGTGACCACCACAGATACGCAGTATTTT.